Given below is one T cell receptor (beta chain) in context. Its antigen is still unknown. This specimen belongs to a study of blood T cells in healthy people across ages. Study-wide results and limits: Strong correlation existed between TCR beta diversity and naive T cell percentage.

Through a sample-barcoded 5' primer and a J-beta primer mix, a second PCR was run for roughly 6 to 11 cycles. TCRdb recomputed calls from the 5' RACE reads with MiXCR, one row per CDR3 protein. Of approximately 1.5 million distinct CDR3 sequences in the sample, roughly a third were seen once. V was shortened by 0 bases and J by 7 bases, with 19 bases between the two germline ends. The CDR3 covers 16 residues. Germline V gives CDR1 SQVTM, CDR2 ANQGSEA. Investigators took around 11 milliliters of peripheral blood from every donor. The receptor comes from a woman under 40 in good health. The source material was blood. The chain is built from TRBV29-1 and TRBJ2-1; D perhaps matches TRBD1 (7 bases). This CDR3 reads CSVEDRYRGAGNEQFF. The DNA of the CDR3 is TGCAGCGTTGAAGATAGGTACAGGGGCGCGGGAAATGAGCAGTTCTTC.